Sequencing of this T cell receptor beta chain was carried out in a study of Graves' ophthalmopathy and Graves' hyperthyroidism (dated by TCRdb to about 2018). Some background on the complete study: Peripheral blood samples were taken at the time of initial diagnosis, before any treatment was given. An independent validation cohort comprised 18 hyperthyroidism patients and about 16 patients who later progressed from hyperthyroidism to ophthalmopathy. TCR beta repertoire signatures were used to distinguish Graves' ophthalmopathy from Graves' hyperthyroidism and to predict progression to ophthalmopathy. To explore V-J signatures that distinguish ophthalmopathy from hyperthyroidism, a discovery set of 100 patients was enrolled, made up of around 40 with ophthalmopathy and under 65 with stable hyperthyroidism. The 75 to 100 discovery patients were divided at random into training and test sets in a 7:3 ratio. In total, 135 blood samples were TCR-sequenced: approximately 40 ophthalmopathy, approximately 80 hyperthyroidism and about 17 hyperthyroidism-to-ophthalmopathy patients. In roughly six hyperthyroidism patients, the T-cell repertoire of thyroid tissue was compared with the T-cell repertoire of blood. Following sampling, methimazole starting at 30 mg daily was administered to hyperthyroidism patients, and high-dose intravenous methylprednisolone was administered to ophthalmopathy patients. Here is what the overall study found, with its caveats: Most expanded thyroid clonotypes with frequency above 0.001 were also detected in blood, suggesting blood repertoires may reflect the thyroid immune response. In validation, the model predicted ophthalmopathy progression with roughly 68% sensitivity and approximately 72% specificity; some 13 predicted patients were CT-confirmed with GO in a median of about 7.1 months. No statistical method was used to predetermine the sample size, and group allocation was not hidden from the investigators. The 13-signature model separated ophthalmopathy from stable hyperthyroidism with 87.88% sensitivity and less than 83% specificity in cross-validation, and 80%/75% in the test set.

The germline V gene (reference sequence) sets CDR1 to LNHDA and CDR2 to SQIVND. The cysteine opens and the phenylalanine closes a CDR3 of 15 amino acids. Only CDR3 DNA is held: 45 bases, read in frame from base 1. Trimming takes 3 bases from V and 1 base from J, and the germline ends sit 12 bases apart. A patient counted as having stable hyperthyroidism if there was no progression to ophthalmopathy within 18 months of follow-up. The hyperthyroidism patients were 18 to 65 years old and newly diagnosed, with a disease duration of less than 2 months. Patients were excluded if they had other autoimmune diseases, uncontrolled infections, pregnancy or lactation. Diagnosis was based on clinical symptoms, serum thyroxine, TRAb, thyroid ultrasound and orbital computed tomography. Ficoll-Paque density gradient centrifugation was used to isolate PBMCs from 10 ml of fresh peripheral blood. Trizol reagent was used to extract the total RNA, and its quality was then checked on an Agilent 2100 Bioanalyzer.

In regard to this clonotype: The antigen it recognizes is unknown. The input lacks base qualities; no much larger clone sits a single base away.

TCR beta CDR3 regions were amplified from RNA transcripts for repertoire sequencing. The first round of RT-PCR was done with HTBI primers and the Qiagen OneStep RT-PCR kit, and was followed by a second round of multiplex PCR, then size selection and purification. Libraries were sequenced paired-end with 100 bp reads on an Illumina HiSeq2000. In the authors' own workflow: SOAPnuke was used to process the reads, removing any read that contained adapters or uncalled bases, had a mean Phred below 15, or lacked an exact match to the constant primer or identifier. COPE v1.2.5 was used to merge high-quality paired reads. Each unique nucleotide sequence was defined as a clonotype, and clonotypes were aligned to IMGT TRB V, D and J references with MiTCR v1.1. The analysis was limited to V-J combinations with a frequency above 0.0001, which together covered just over 98% of the repertoires. For each V-J combination, a TCR clonal expansion and chaos score was defined as F50 clonal expansion divided by the chaos observed in the TCRdist matrix. Features were reduced by Welch's t-statistics and random forest to over 10 V-J combinations, which fed a naive Bayes classifier. The Morisita-Horn index was used to measure how similar the thyroid and blood repertoires were. TCRdb applied fastp at Q25 and MiXCR to the public reads, then kept only in-frame beta chains. Rows with one shared CDR3 protein collapse into an entry with the most common genes and DNA. For this entry, the V and J calls and clone size follow TCRdb and not the study's own pipeline. Here the sample has just over 600,000 distinct CDR3 sequences; 20% to 25% occur a single time. The top ten clones comprise approximately 7% of the sample.

The V and J genes are TRBV19 and TRBJ1-1; D gene: possibly TRBD1, on 6 matching bases. This TCR came from a woman between 18 and 30 years old with stable Graves' hyperthyroidism. Some clones in this sample may be carry-over from other donors' samples. Donor details come from another sample of the same person, matched by shared clones. Sequenced material: peripheral blood. The DNA reads as follows: TGTGCCAGTAGTATGGGGGGGCGCAAGAACACTGAAGCTTTCTTT. It translates to CASSMGGRKNTEAFF.